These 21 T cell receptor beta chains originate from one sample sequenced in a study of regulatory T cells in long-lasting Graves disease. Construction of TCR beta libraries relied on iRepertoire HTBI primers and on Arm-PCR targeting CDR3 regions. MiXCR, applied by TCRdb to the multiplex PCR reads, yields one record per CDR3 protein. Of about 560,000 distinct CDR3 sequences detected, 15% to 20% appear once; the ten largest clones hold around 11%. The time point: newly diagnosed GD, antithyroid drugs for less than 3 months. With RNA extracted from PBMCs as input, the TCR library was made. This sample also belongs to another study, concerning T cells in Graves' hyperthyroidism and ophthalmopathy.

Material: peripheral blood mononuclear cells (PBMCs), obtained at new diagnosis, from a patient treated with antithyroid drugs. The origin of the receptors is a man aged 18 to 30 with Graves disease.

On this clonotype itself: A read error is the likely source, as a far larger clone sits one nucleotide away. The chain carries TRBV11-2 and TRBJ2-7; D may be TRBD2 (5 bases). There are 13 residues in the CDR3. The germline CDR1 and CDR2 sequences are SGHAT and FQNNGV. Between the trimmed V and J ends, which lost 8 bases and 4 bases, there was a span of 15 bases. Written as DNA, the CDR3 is TGTGCCAGCGGCTCCCGGACGGGGTACGAGCAGTACTTC. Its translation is CASGSRTGYEQYF.

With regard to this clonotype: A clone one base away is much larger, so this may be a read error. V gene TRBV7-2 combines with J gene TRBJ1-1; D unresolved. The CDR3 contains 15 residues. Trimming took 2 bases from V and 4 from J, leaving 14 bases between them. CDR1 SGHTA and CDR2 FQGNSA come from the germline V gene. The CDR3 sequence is CASSLRFFGPTEAFF. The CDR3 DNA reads TGTGCCAGCAGCTTAAGGTTTTTCGGGCCCACTGAAGCTTTCTTT.

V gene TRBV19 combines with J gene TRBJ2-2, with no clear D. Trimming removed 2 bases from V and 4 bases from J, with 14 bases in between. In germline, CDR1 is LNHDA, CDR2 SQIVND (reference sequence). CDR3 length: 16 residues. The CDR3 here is CASSISLQLSTGELFF. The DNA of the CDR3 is TGTGCCAGTAGTATATCCCTACAGCTATCCACCGGGGAGCTGTTTTTT.

The CDR3 coding sequence is TGTGCCAGCAGTTCCCCCCTCTTAACCTACGAGCAGTACTTC. Translating it yields CASSSPLLTYEQYF. The chain links TRBV28 to TRBJ2-7; no firm D call. Germline V gene data show CDR1 as MDHEN and CDR2 as SYDVKM. The CDR3 extends over 14 amino acids. Trimming removed 4 bases at V and 2 bases at J, with 12 bases between.

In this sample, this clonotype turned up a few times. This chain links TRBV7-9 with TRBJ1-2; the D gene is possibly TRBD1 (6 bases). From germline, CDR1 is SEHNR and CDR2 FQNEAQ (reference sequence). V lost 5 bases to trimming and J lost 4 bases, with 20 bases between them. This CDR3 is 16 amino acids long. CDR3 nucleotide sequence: TGTGCCAGCAGCCCCCCGAGGGGGGGCGGGGGCTATGGCTACACCTTC. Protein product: CASSPPRGGGGYGYTF. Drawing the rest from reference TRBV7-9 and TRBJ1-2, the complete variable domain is DTGVSQNPRHKITKRGQNVTFRCDPISEHNRLYWYRQTLGQGPEFLTYFQNEAQLEKSRLLSDRFSAERPKGSFSTLEIQRTEQGDSAMYLCASSPPRGGGGYGYTFGSGTRLTVV.

The CDR3 loop reads CAVSGQGYEQYF. The CDR3, as DNA: TGTGCCGTATCTGGACAGGGGTACGAGCAGTACTTC. V usage is TRBV2 and J usage is TRBJ2-7, with 9 bases identical to TRBD1. The CDR3 sequence is 12 residues long. Germline trimming cut 11 bases from V and 4 bases from J; bases unmatched to any gene: 6. CDR1 is SNHLY, CDR2 FYNNEI, per germline.

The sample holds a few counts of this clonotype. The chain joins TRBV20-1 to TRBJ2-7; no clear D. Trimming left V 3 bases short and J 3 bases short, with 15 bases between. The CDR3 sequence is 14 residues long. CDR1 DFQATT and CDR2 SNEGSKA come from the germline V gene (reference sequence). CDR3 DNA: TGCAGTGCTAGTACGACCACCTCGAGCTACGAGCAGTACTTC. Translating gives CSASTTTSSYEQYF.

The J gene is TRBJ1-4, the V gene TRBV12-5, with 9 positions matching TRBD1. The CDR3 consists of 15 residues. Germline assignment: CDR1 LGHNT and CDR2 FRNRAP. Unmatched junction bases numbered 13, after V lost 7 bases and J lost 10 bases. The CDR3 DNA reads TGTGCTAGTGTGGGTTTGGGGACAGGGAGGGGAAAACTGTTTTTT. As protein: CASVGLGTGRGKLFF.

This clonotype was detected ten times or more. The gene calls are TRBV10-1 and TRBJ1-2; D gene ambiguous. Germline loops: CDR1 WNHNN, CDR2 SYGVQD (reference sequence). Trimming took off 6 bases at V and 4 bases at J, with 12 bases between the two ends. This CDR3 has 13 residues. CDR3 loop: CASRAVRIYGYTF. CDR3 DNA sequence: TGCGCCAGCAGAGCAGTACGAATCTATGGCTACACCTTC.

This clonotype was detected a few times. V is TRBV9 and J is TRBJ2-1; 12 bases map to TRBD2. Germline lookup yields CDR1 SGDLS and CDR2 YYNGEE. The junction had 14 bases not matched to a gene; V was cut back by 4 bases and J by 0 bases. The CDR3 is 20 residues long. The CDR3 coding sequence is TGTGCCAGCAGCACCCCACGGGGGCTAGCGGGGGGGGGCTCCTACAATGAGCAGTTCTTC. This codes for CASSTPRGLAGGGSYNEQFF.

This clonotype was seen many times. CDR3: CASRTGSEAFF. The CDR3 nucleotides are TGTGCCAGCAGGACAGGGTCTGAAGCTTTCTTT. The chain carries TRBV2 and TRBJ1-1; 7 bases match TRBD1. The CDR3 consists of 11 residues. Germline V gives CDR1 SNHLY, CDR2 FYNNEI. V lost 6 bases to trimming and J lost 6 bases; unmatched junction nucleotides: 1.

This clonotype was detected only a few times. The CDR3 here is CASSVDSHGGRETQYF. The CDR3 coding sequence is TGTGCCAGCAGCGTAGATTCCCATGGGGGCCGGGAGACCCAGTACTTC. This chain links TRBV9 with TRBJ2-5; weak D call: TRBD1 (6 bases). The CDR3 loop spans 16 amino acids. V was clipped by 0 bases and J by 5 bases, with 17 bases between them. Germline CDR1 and CDR2: SGDLS and YYNGEE.

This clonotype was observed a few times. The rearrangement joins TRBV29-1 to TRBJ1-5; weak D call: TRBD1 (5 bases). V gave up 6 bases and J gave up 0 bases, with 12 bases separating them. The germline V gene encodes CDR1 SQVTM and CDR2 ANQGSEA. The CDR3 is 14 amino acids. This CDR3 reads CSVGRGGSNQPQHF. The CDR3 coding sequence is TGCAGCGTGGGGCGGGGCGGTAGCAATCAGCCCCAGCATTTT.

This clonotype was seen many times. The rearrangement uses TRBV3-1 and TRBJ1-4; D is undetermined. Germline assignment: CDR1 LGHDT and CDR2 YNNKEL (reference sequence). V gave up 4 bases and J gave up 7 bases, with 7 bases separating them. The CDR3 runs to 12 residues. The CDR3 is CASSRSIEKLFF. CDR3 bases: TGTGCCAGCAGCCGGAGTATTGAAAAACTGTTTTTT.

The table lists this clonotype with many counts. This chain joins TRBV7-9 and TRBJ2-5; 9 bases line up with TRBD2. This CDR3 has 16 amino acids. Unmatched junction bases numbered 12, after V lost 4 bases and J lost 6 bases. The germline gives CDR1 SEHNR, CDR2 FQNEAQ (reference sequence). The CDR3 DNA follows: TGTGCCAGCAGCTCCCTCGGGCGGGAGGGCAGAAAGACCCAGTACTTC. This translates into CASSSLGREGRKTQYF.

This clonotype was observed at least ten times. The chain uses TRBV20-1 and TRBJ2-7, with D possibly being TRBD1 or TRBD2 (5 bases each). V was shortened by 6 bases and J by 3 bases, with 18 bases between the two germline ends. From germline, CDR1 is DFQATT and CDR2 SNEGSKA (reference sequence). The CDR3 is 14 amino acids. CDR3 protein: CSARGPRRSYEQYF. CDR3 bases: TGCAGTGCACGGGGACCGCGGAGGAGCTACGAGCAGTACTTC.

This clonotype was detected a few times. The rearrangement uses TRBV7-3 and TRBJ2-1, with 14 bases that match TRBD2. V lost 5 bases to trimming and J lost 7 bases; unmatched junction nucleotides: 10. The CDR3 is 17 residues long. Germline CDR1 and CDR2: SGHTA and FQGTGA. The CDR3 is CASSSSGLAGEENEQFF. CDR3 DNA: TGTGCCAGCAGCAGCTCGGGACTAGCGGGAGAAGAGAATGAGCAGTTCTTC.

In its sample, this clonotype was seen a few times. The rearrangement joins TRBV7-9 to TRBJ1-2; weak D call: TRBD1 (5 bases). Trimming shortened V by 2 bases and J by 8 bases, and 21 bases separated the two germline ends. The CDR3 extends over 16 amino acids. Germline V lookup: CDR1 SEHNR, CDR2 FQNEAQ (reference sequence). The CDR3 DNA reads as TGTGCCAGCAGCTTATACGCGGGGACCACTCGTCTAGGCTACACCTTC. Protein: CASSLYAGTTRLGYTF.

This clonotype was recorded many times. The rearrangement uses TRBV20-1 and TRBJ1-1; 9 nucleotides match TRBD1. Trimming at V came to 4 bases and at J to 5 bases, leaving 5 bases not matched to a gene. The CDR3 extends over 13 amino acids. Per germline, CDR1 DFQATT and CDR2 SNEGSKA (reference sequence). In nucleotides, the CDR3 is TGCAGTGCTATGGGACAGGGTCGGACTGAAGCTTTCTTT. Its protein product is CSAMGQGRTEAFF.

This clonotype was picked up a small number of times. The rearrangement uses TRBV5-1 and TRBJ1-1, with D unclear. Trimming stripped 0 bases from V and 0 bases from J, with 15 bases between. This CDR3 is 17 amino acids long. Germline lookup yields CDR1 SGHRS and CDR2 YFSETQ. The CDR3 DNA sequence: TGCGCCAGCAGCTTGGAGTCGGCAGTACTTATGAACACTGAAGCTTTCTTT. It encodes CASSLESAVLMNTEAFF.

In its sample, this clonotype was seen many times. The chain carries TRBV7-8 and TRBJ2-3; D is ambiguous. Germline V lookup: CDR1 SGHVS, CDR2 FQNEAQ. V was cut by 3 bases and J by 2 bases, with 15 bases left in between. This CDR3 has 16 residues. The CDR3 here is CASSFRIGIYTDTQYF. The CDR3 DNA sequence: TGTGCCAGCAGCTTTAGAATTGGGATTTACACAGATACGCAGTATTTT.